The 25 T cell receptor beta chains reported below all come from one sample, sequenced in a study of blood T cell repertoires in COVID-19. Some clones are missing from TCRdb's copy, which holds only in-frame ones; the method was immunoSEQ multiplex PCR. The sample holds fewer than 70,000 clones, around four fifths seen once. The specimen was peripheral blood. The receptors here all came from a man aged 25 to 45 with COVID-19, enrolled during active disease.

The chain has TRBV27 and TRBJ2-7; TRBD1 matches 12 bases. Germline CDR1 MNHEY, CDR2 SMNVEV (reference sequence). The CDR3 covers 14 residues. V trimming: 6 bases; J trimming: 6 bases; junction bases outside the gene matches: 6. CDR3 in DNA: TGTGCCAGCAGCCCCGGGACAGGGGGCATCGAGCAGTACTTC. Protein sequence: CASSPGTGGIEQYF.

The chain carries TRBV4-3 and TRBJ2-3; D uncertain. V lost 2 bases to trimming and J lost 4 bases, with 16 bases between them. Germline V gene data show CDR1 as LGHNA and CDR2 as YSLEER. CDR3 length: 16 residues. In DNA, the CDR3 is TGCGCCAGCAGCCAAAAGATCGGGTCCGGAGCAGATACGCAGTATTTT. Its translation is CASSQKIGSGADTQYF.

The V call is TRBV9, the J call TRBJ2-1; the match to TRBD1 covers 9 bases. The CDR3 covers 14 residues. Germline-derived CDR1 and CDR2 are SGDLS and YYNGEE. Unmatched junction bases numbered 5, after V lost 4 bases and J lost 6 bases. The CDR3 region has the DNA TGTGCCAGCAGCTCGCGGACAGGGGCCAATGAGCAGTTCTTC. This sequence encodes CASSSRTGANEQFF.

This sequence joins TRBV30 and TRBJ1-1; 7 bases line up with TRBD1. CDR1 and CDR2 from the germline V gene are GTSNPN and SVGIG (reference sequence). The CDR3 loop spans 11 amino acids. Losses at the gene ends were 3 bases for V and 5 bases for J; bases not matched to a gene: 0. CDR3 in DNA: TGTGCCTGGAGACAGGGGACTGAAGCTTTCTTT. The encoded protein is CAWRQGTEAFF.

The chain couples TRBV20-1 to TRBJ2-7; 11 nucleotides line up with TRBD2. V trimming: 5 bases; J trimming: 3 bases; junction bases outside the gene matches: 9. There are 15 residues in the CDR3. Germline lookup yields CDR1 DFQATT and CDR2 SNEGSKA (reference sequence). The CDR3 loop is CSARDTSGGYYEQYF. For the CDR3, the DNA is TGCAGTGCTCGTGACACTAGCGGGGGTTACTACGAGCAGTACTTC.

The CDR3 sequence: CASSVGGAAGELFF. CDR3 DNA: TGTGCCAGCAGCGTAGGCGGAGCGGCCGGGGAGCTGTTTTTT. The gene calls are TRBV9 and TRBJ2-2; weak D call: TRBD2 (5 bases). The CDR3 spans 14 residues. V gave up 0 bases and J gave up 6 bases, with 9 bases separating them. Germline-derived CDR1 and CDR2 are SGDLS and YYNGEE.

The chain carries TRBV7-3 and TRBJ2-2; a weak D match, TRBD2 (5 bases). This CDR3 is built from 16 residues. With 4 bases removed from V and 8 bases from J, the gap between germline ends came to 20 bases. Germline V gene data show CDR1 as SGHTA and CDR2 as FQGTGA. The CDR3 spells CASSSPGSALPGELFF. The CDR3, as DNA: TGTGCCAGCAGCTCTCCGGGGTCGGCCCTGCCGGGGGAGCTGTTTTTT.

This clone appeared a single time. The rearrangement uses TRBV6-2 or TRBV6-3 and TRBJ1-1; D is unresolved. Germline V CDR1 and CDR2: MNHEY, SVGEGT. V was cut by 2 bases and J by 1 base, with 5 bases left in between. CDR3 length equals 13 residues. CDR3 protein: CASSYTENTEAFF. The CDR3 region has the DNA TGTGCCAGCAGTTACACAGAGAACACTGAAGCTTTCTTT.

In its sample, this clone was seen once. This chain uses TRBV10-3 with TRBJ2-1, with 12 positions matching TRBD2. The length of the CDR3 is 13 residues. The J segment lost 7 bases and the V segment lost 7 bases, leaving 2 bases of the junction unmatched. The germline gives CDR1 ENHRY, CDR2 SYGVKD. The CDR3 loop reads CAITGTSGNEQFF. The CDR3 DNA reads TGTGCCATCACAGGGACTAGCGGGAATGAGCAGTTCTTC.

This sequence joins TRBV28 and TRBJ2-1; D might be TRBD2 (6 bases). Germline V lookup: CDR1 MDHEN, CDR2 SYDVKM. The V end lost 3 bases, the J end lost 3 bases, and 12 bases lay between the germline ends. This CDR3 comprises 15 residues. The CDR3 DNA sequence: TGTGCCAGCAGTTTTGGGCGGGGACTCTACAATGAGCAGTTCTTC. Translation gives CASSFGRGLYNEQFF.

This chain joins TRBV9 and TRBJ2-5; TRBD1 matches 10 bases. This CDR3 is built from 15 residues. Unmatched junction bases numbered 4, after V lost 0 bases and J lost 5 bases. CDR1 is SGDLS and CDR2 is YYNGEE in the germline V gene. CDR3 nucleotide sequence: TGTGCCAGCAGCGTAGGACAGGGGGCGAGGGAGACCCAGTACTTC. Protein: CASSVGQGARETQYF. Full variable domain (outside the CDR3, taken from reference TRBV9 and TRBJ2-5): DSGVTQTPKHLITATGQRVTLRCSPRSGDLSVYWYQQSLDQGLQFLIQYYNGEERAKGNILERFSAQQFPDLHSELNLSSLELGDSALYFCASSVGQGARETQYFGPGTRLLVL.

Only one count was recorded for this clone. V gene TRBV9 combines with J gene TRBJ2-3; TRBD2 agrees at 10 bases. Germline V gene sequence: CDR1 SGDLS, CDR2 YYNGEE. Unmatched junction bases numbered 3, after V lost 0 bases and J lost 2 bases. The CDR3 length is 16 residues. The CDR3 nucleotides are TGTGCCAGCAGCGTAGGACTAGCGGGCTTCACAGATACGCAGTATTTT. Protein: CASSVGLAGFTDTQYF.

The V call is TRBV28, the J call TRBJ2-7, with TRBD1 matching over 7 bases. This CDR3 is 13 amino acids long. V gave up 6 bases and J gave up 5 bases; unmatched junction bases: 7. CDR1 is MDHEN and CDR2 is SYDVKM in the germline V gene. The CDR3 DNA follows: TGTGCCAGCAGCGAGGGGGCCCCAAACGAGCAGTACTTC. Protein product: CASSEGAPNEQYF.

This rearrangement joins TRBV7-2 to TRBJ2-5; TRBD2 aligns across 8 bases. Trimming at V came to 5 bases and at J to 1 base, leaving 6 bases not matched to a gene. This CDR3 region has 15 residues. CDR1 and CDR2 (germline): SGHTA, FQGNSA. CDR3 DNA: TGTGCCAGCAGCCGTAGCGGGGCCTTCCAAGAGACCCAGTACTTC. Translated: CASSRSGAFQETQYF.

This clone was counted a few times. This chain connects TRBV3-1 (or the pseudogene TRBV3-2) to TRBJ1-4; 11 nucleotides align to TRBD1. Germline assignment: CDR1 LGHDT and CDR2 YNNKEL (reference sequence). CDR3 length: 15 residues. Losses at the gene ends were 0 bases for V and 7 bases for J; bases not matched to a gene: 1. The CDR3 DNA is TGTGCCAGCAGCCAAGAGGGGACAGGGGGTGAAAAACTGTTTTTT. Its protein product is CASSQEGTGGEKLFF.

The genes are TRBV2 and TRBJ2-5, with TRBD1 matching over 9 bases. Per germline, CDR1 SNHLY and CDR2 FYNNEI. With V trimmed by 3 bases and J by 5 bases, 7 bases remained unmatched. CDR3 size: 15 residues. Here the CDR3 reads CASSEGQGALETQYF. In DNA form, the CDR3 reads TGTGCCAGCAGTGAGGGACAGGGTGCGTTGGAGACCCAGTACTTC. Based on the CDR3 plus reference TRBV2 and TRBJ2-5, the full variable domain is EPEVTQTPSHQVTQMGQEVILRCVPISNHLYFYWYRQILGQKVEFLVSFYNNEISEKSEIFDDQFSVERPDGSNFTLKIRSTKLEDSAMYFCASSEGQGALETQYFGPGTRLLVL.

This clone rates as medium-sized. This chain links TRBV3-1 (or the pseudogene TRBV3-2) with TRBJ2-7; possible D gene TRBD1, 6 bases. V gave up 6 bases and J gave up 3 bases, with 21 bases separating them. Germline V CDR1 and CDR2: LGHDT, YNNKEL (reference sequence). The CDR3 length is 16 residues. In DNA form, the CDR3 reads TGTGCCAGCAGTTCCCGGGACACAACCCCCATCTACGAGCAGTACTTC. Translation gives CASSSRDTTPIYEQYF.

This chain uses TRBV10-2 with TRBJ2-3; weak D call: TRBD1 (6 bases). Germline CDR1 reads WSHSY; CDR2 reads SAAADI. V lost 2 bases and J lost 1, with 7 bases in between. The CDR3 sequence is 14 residues long. In nucleotides, the CDR3 is TGCGCCAGCAGTGAGGAGGGGGGCACAGATACGCAGTATTTT. Translating gives CASSEEGGTDTQYF.

This clone was recorded a few times. The chain's CDR3 is CATSYRGYEQYF. CDR3 in DNA: TGTGCCACCTCATACAGGGGCTACGAGCAGTACTTC. The chain has TRBV12-3 or TRBV12-4 and TRBJ2-7, with 7 bases fitting TRBD1. The V segment lost 10 bases and the J segment 3 bases; nucleotides outside the gene matches: 6. The CDR3 totals 12 residues.

This sequence joins TRBV7-2 and TRBJ1-5; TRBD1 is a possible D gene (5 bases). This CDR3 region has 14 residues. The germline V gene has CDR1 SGHTA and CDR2 FQGNSA. Trimming removed 8 bases from V and 7 bases from J, with 18 bases in between. CDR3 DNA: TGTGCCAGCTCGGTTGGAGGGGCGGGGCAGCCCCAGCATTTT. Translated: CASSVGGAGQPQHF. The full variable domain, with the rest looked up from reference TRBV7-2 and TRBJ1-5, is GAGVSQSPSNKVTEKGKDVELRCDPISGHTALYWYRQSLGQGLEFLIYFQGNSAPDKSGLPSDRFSAERTGGSVSTLTIQRTQQEDSAVYLCASSVGGAGQPQHFGDGTRLSIL.

The count of this clone is one. The gene calls are TRBV29-1 and TRBJ2-5; a possible D gene is TRBD2 (7 bases). V shed 5 bases and J shed 5 bases, with 18 bases lying between them. CDR3 length equals 14 residues. Germline values: CDR1 SQVTM, CDR2 ANQGSEA. In DNA form, the CDR3 reads TGCAGCGTTCGCGGGGGCTGGGAGTCGGAGACCCAGTACTTC. Protein: CSVRGGWESETQYF. The entire variable domain, with the rest obtained from reference TRBV29-1 and TRBJ2-5, is as follows: SAVISQKPSRDICQRGTSLTIQCQVDSQVTMMFWYRQQPGQSLTLIATANQGSEATYESGFVIDKFPISRPNLTFSTLTVSNMSPEDSSIYLCSVRGGWESETQYFGPGTRLLVL.

The V gene is TRBV6-4, the J gene TRBJ2-3; 9 positions match TRBD2. Germline V gives CDR1 MRHNA, CDR2 SNTAGT. The J segment lost 0 bases and the V segment lost 5 bases, leaving 3 bases of the junction unmatched. CDR3 size: 15 residues. CDR3 nucleotides: TGTGCCAGCAGTAGCGGGGGGTCTAGCACAGATACGCAGTATTTT. This encodes CASSSGGSSTDTQYF.

The V gene is TRBV19, the J gene TRBJ1-5; possibly TRBD1 for D (5 bases). This CDR3 comprises 14 residues. The germline V gene encodes CDR1 LNHDA and CDR2 SQIVND (reference sequence). V gave up 3 bases and J gave up 6 bases, with 12 bases separating them. The DNA of the CDR3 is TGTGCCAGTAGTATGCAGGGATCGGTTCAGCCCCAGCATTTT. Amino acid sequence: CASSMQGSVQPQHF.

This rearrangement joins TRBV4-1 to TRBJ2-7; the D gene is possibly TRBD2 (6 bases). From germline, CDR1 is MGHRA and CDR2 YSYEKL. V was pared by 0 bases and J by 6 bases, with 18 bases between. This CDR3 spans 16 amino acids. As DNA, the CDR3 is TGCGCCAGCAGCCAAGATTTGGGGCGGGGTACGATCGAGCAGTACTTC. Encoded protein: CASSQDLGRGTIEQYF.

Comments on this clone: At one end, the junction sequence differs from germline, possibly due to a read error. The chain uses TRBV19 and TRBJ2-2, with D perhaps TRBD2 (5 bases). Germline V gene sequence: CDR1 LNHDA, CDR2 SQIVND (reference sequence). CDR3 length: 14 residues. Written as DNA, the CDR3 is TGTGCCAGTATGAGGACTCCGAACTCCGGGGAGCTGTTTTTT. Residues: CASMRTPNSGELFF. The variable domain in full, completed from reference TRBV19 and TRBJ2-2, reads DGGITQSPKYLFRKEGQNVTLSCEQNLNHDAMYWYRQDPGQGLRLIYYSQIVNDFQKGDIAEGYSVSREKKESFPLTVTSAQKNPTAFYLCASMRTPNSGELFFGEGSRLTVL.